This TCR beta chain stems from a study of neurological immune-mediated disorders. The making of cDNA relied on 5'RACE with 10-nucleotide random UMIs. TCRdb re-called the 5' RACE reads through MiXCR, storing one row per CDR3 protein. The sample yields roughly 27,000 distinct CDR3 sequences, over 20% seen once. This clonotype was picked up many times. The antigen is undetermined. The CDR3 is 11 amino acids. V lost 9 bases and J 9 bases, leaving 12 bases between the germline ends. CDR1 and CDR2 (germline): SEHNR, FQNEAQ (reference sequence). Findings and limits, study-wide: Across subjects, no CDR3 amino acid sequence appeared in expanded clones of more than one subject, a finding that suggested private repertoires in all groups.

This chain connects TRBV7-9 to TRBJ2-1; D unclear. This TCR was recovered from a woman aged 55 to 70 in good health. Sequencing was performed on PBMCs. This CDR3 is CASLSGSEQFF. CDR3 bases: TGTGCCAGTCTCTCTGGGTCTGAGCAGTTCTTC.